Below are 22 T cell receptor beta chains sequenced from a single sample in a study of T cell responses to AZD1222 COVID-19 vaccine. The method was immunoSEQ multiplex PCR; TCRdb's version includes in-frame clones alone and lacks a portion of them. The sample records about 92,000 clones, roughly 90% being singletons. Here the sequenced sample was peripheral blood, taken on day 0 of AZD1222 vaccination. The receptors shown here come from an adult in good health.

The chain uses TRBV6-5 and TRBJ2-3, with TRBD2 identical over 7 bases. Trimming cost V 4 bases and J 2 bases; bases outside gene matches: 9. The CDR3 sequence is 16 residues long. CDR1 MNHEY and CDR2 SVGAGI come from the germline V gene. CDR3 nucleotides: TGTGCCAGCAGTTCCTGGACTAGTCGAAACACAGATACGCAGTATTTT. Translation: CASSSWTSRNTDTQYF.

The chain couples TRBV27 to TRBJ2-5, with TRBD2 matching over 11 bases. Germline V lookup: CDR1 MNHEY, CDR2 SMNVEV (reference sequence). With 6 bases clipped from V and 2 bases from J, the junction kept 5 bases outside the gene matches. This CDR3 is 15 amino acids long. The CDR3 bases are TGTGCCAGCAGCCTGACTAGCGGGGTACAAGAGACCCAGTACTTC. It codes for CASSLTSGVQETQYF.

The chain carries TRBV5-1 and TRBJ2-7; D remains ambiguous. This CDR3 is built from 13 residues. CDR1 and CDR2 from the germline V gene are SGHRS and YFSETQ. V shed 6 bases and J shed 4 bases, with 14 bases lying between them. CDR3 protein: CASTNLGLYEQYF. The CDR3 coding sequence is TGCGCCAGCACCAACCTGGGGTTGTACGAGCAGTACTTC.

The chain recombines TRBV10-3 with TRBJ1-2, with TRBD1 identical over 9 bases. The germline CDR1 and CDR2 sequences are ENHRY and SYGVKD. Trimming cost V 2 bases and J 7 bases; bases outside gene matches: 8. The CDR3 covers 15 residues. CDR3 sequence: CAISEPGQGQGGYTF. In nucleotides, the CDR3 is TGTGCCATCAGTGAGCCCGGACAGGGACAGGGTGGCTACACCTTC.

The rearrangement joins TRBV5-4 to TRBJ1-4; TRBD1 is a possible D gene (6 bases). V dropped 2 bases and J dropped 2 bases, with 10 bases sitting between them. Germline V CDR1 and CDR2: SGHNT, YYREEE (reference sequence). There are 15 residues in the CDR3. In nucleotides, the CDR3 is TGTGCCAGCAGCTTAGGGGGGAGTACTAATGAAAAACTGTTTTTT. It codes for CASSLGGSTNEKLFF.

This chain connects TRBV6-5 to TRBJ2-1, with 9 bases aligning to TRBD2. This CDR3 comprises 15 residues. Germline loops: CDR1 MNHEY, CDR2 SVGAGI. Trimming cost V 6 bases and J 4 bases; bases outside gene matches: 7. The DNA for the CDR3 is TGTGCCAGCAGGTTATGGCGGGAGGGGTACAATGAGCAGTTCTTC. Its protein is CASRLWREGYNEQFF.

This clone was observed a handful of times. An end of the junction does not agree with germline; a read error may underlie this. This sequence joins TRBV3-1 (or the pseudogene TRBV3-2) and TRBJ2-2; D not resolved. This CDR3 has 17 amino acids. The germline V gene encodes CDR1 LGHDT and CDR2 YNNKEL (reference sequence). Here the CDR3 DNA reads TGTGCCAGCAGCCTACGTAGTAGCCGGATAAACATCGGGGAGCTGTTTTTT. Its translation: CASSLRSSRINIGELFF.

The genes are TRBV6-2 or TRBV6-3 and TRBJ1-5; 8 bases agree with TRBD1. Germline assignment: CDR1 MNHEY and CDR2 SVGEGT. CDR3 length: 17 residues. V lost 2 bases to trimming and J lost 4 bases; unmatched junction nucleotides: 10. The CDR3 DNA is TGTGCCAGCAGTTACCTCAAGACAGGGGCTCTTAATCAGCCCCAGCATTTT. Protein product: CASSYLKTGALNQPQHF.

The table lists this clone with a count of one. The V and J genes are TRBV6-5 and TRBJ1-6; D may be TRBD1 (6 bases). Germline assignment: CDR1 MNHEY and CDR2 SVGAGI. The CDR3 runs 16 residues. V lost 0 bases and J 8 bases, leaving 14 bases between the germline ends. CDR3 DNA: TGTGCCAGCAGTTACTCGACTGGGGGCGGAGATTCACCCCTCCACTTT. Its protein is CASSYSTGGGDSPLHF.

The chain employs TRBV2 and TRBJ2-2, with TRBD2 matching over 7 bases. Looked up from germline, CDR1 is SNHLY and CDR2 is FYNNEI. The V gene end was trimmed by 6 bases and the J gene end by 2 bases; junction bases not matched to a gene: 9. The CDR3 has 16 residues. CDR3 in DNA: TGTGCCAGCAGGGGGGGGAGCACGTCCAACACCGGGGAGCTGTTTTTT. Translation: CASRGGSTSNTGELFF. Based on the CDR3 plus reference TRBV2 and TRBJ2-2, the full variable domain is EPEVTQTPSHQVTQMGQEVILRCVPISNHLYFYWYRQILGQKVEFLVSFYNNEISEKSEIFDDQFSVERPDGSNFTLKIRSTKLEDSAMYFCASRGGSTSNTGELFFGEGSRLTVL.

The chain recombines TRBV29-1 with TRBJ2-7; 8 bases are shared with TRBD2. The CDR3 contains 14 residues. Per the germline V gene, CDR1 is SQVTM and CDR2 is ANQGSEA. Losses at the gene ends were 7 bases for V and 0 bases for J; bases not matched to a gene: 8. CDR3 coding DNA: TGCAGCGCCGACAGCGGGAGCCCCTCCTACGAGCAGTACTTC. It codes for CSADSGSPSYEQYF.

The rearrangement uses TRBV9 and TRBJ1-5; weak D call: TRBD1 (6 bases). V was clipped by 4 bases and J by 2 bases, with 13 bases between them. Germline CDR1 and CDR2: SGDLS and YYNGEE. The CDR3 is 15 residues long. CDR3 sequence reads: CASSPGGAGNQPQHF. In DNA form, the CDR3 reads TGTGCCAGCAGCCCTGGGGGCGCTGGCAATCAGCCCCAGCATTTT.

CDR3 nucleotides: TGTGCCAGCAGCATGACAGGGGGGAGCAATCAGCCCCAGCATTTT. The encoded protein is CASSMTGGSNQPQHF. The chain is built from TRBV5-4 and TRBJ1-5; the match to TRBD1 covers 9 bases. The ends lost 4 bases at V and 1 base at J; junction bases unmatched: 3. Germline assignment: CDR1 SGHNT and CDR2 YYREEE (reference sequence). CDR3 length: 15 amino acids.

The chain has TRBV30 and TRBJ2-3, with 7 positions matching TRBD2. CDR3 length: 17 residues. Germline assignment: CDR1 GTSNPN and CDR2 SVGIG (reference sequence). Unmatched junction bases numbered 15, after V lost 2 bases and J lost 4 bases. CDR3: CAWSRGSYGREPDTQYF. For the CDR3, the DNA is TGTGCCTGGAGTCGTGGTTCGTACGGGCGGGAGCCAGATACGCAGTATTTT.

The chain joins TRBV5-1 to TRBJ1-4; 7 nucleotides match TRBD1. Losses at the gene ends were 7 bases for V and 4 bases for J; bases not matched to a gene: 10. The CDR3 has 15 amino acids. Germline lookup yields CDR1 SGHRS and CDR2 YFSETQ. The CDR3: CASGGGGQFNEKLFF. The CDR3 nucleotides are TGCGCCAGCGGGGGCGGGGGACAGTTTAATGAAAAACTGTTTTTT.

This clone has more than one count but fewer than ten. This sequence joins TRBV27 and TRBJ1-4; unclear D gene. The CDR3 extends over 14 amino acids. Germline CDR1 and CDR2: MNHEY and SMNVEV (reference sequence). Deletions cut 7 bases from V and 0 bases from J, with 9 bases between. CDR3 sequence reads: CASMTGSTNEKLFF. The CDR3 bases are TGTGCCAGCATGACGGGATCAACTAATGAAAAACTGTTTTTT.

The genes are TRBV15 and TRBJ2-7; possible D gene TRBD2, 6 bases. The CDR3 is made up of 16 amino acids. Trimming shortened V by 2 bases and J by 0 bases, and 14 bases separated the two germline ends. Germline loops: CDR1 LNHNV, CDR2 YYDKDF (reference sequence). The chain's CDR3 is CATSRRVGGSSYEQYF. As DNA, the CDR3 is TGTGCCACCAGCAGAAGGGTCGGGGGTTCCTCCTACGAGCAGTACTTC.

V is TRBV18 and J is TRBJ1-1, with 7 bases matching TRBD1. The germline gives CDR1 KGHSH, CDR2 LQKENI. The V gene end was trimmed by 3 bases and the J gene end by 5 bases; junction bases not matched to a gene: 3. The CDR3 has 13 amino acids. The CDR3 DNA is TGTGCCAGCTCACCGAGGGGGCAGACTGAAGCTTTCTTT. Encoded protein: CASSPRGQTEAFF.

The V and J genes are TRBV7-3 and TRBJ2-1; possible D gene TRBD1, 6 bases. The CDR3 is 18 amino acids. Germline CDR1 reads SGHTA; CDR2 reads FQGTGA. V was shortened by 2 bases and J by 0 bases, with 17 bases between the two germline ends. The CDR3 nucleotides read TGTGCCAGCAGCTTATTGAGGGGGAGAGTGGTCTCCTACAATGAGCAGTTCTTC. The encoded protein is CASSLLRGRVVSYNEQFF.

The chain uses TRBV7-9 and TRBJ1-6; D might be TRBD1 (6 bases). The CDR3 is 16 amino acids. V lost 5 bases, J lost 9 bases, and 20 bases lay in between. Germline lookup yields CDR1 SEHNR and CDR2 FQNEAQ (reference sequence). Written as DNA, the CDR3 is TGTGCCAGCAGCCCGGATGGGGGGCTGTCGAGTTCACCCCTCCACTTT. It specifies CASSPDGGLSSSPLHF.

This chain uses TRBV9 with TRBJ2-7, with a possible D match to TRBD1 (6 bases). CDR3 length: 12 residues. Germline lookup yields CDR1 SGDLS and CDR2 YYNGEE. The V and J ends lost 3 bases and 3 bases respectively, with 7 bases between them. The CDR3 nucleotides read TGTGCCAGCAGCGAGACAGGCTACGAGCAGTACTTC. Its translation: CASSETGYEQYF.

The rearrangement uses TRBV6-5 and TRBJ2-3; D is ambiguous. V lost 2 bases, J lost 6 bases, and 9 bases lay in between. This CDR3 contains 13 residues. CDR1 and CDR2 (germline): MNHEY, SVGAGI. The CDR3 region is CASSYRVADTQYF. DNA for the CDR3: TGTGCCAGCAGTTACCGGGTCGCGGATACGCAGTATTTT.